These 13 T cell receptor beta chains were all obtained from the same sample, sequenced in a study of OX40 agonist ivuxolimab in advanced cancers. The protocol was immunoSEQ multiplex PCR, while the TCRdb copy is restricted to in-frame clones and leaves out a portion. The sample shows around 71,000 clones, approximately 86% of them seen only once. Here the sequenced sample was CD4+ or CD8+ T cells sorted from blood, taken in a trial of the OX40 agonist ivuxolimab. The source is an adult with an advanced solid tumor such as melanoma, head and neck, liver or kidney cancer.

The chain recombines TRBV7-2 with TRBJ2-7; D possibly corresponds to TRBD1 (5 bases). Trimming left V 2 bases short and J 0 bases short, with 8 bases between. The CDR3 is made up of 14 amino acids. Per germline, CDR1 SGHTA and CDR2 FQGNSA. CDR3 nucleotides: TGTGCCAGCAGCTTACAGGGCTACTCCTACGAGCAGTACTTC. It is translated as CASSLQGYSYEQYF.

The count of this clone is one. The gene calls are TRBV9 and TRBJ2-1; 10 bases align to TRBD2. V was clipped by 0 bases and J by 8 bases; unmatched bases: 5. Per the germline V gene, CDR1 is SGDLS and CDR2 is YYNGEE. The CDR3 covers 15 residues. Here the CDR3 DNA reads TGTGCCAGCAGCGTAGAGCTAGCGGGAGTCGATGAGCAGTTCTTC. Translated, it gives CASSVELAGVDEQFF.

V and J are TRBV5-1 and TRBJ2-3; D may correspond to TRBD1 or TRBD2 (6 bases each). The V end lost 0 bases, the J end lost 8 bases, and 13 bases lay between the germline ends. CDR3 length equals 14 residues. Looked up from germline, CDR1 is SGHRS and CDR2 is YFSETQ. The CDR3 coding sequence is TGCGCCAGCAGCTTGGTGGCAGGGGAGGTTACGCAGTATTTT. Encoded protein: CASSLVAGEVTQYF.

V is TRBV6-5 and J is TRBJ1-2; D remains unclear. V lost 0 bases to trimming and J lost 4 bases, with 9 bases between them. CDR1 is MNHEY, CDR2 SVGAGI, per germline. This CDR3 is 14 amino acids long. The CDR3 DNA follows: TGTGCCAGCAGTTACTCGACTAATGGCTATGGCTACACCTTC. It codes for CASSYSTNGYGYTF.

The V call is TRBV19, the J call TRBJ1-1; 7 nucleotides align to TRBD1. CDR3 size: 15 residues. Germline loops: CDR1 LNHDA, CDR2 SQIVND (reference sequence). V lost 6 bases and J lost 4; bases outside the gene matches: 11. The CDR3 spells CASRNPRAGGTEAFF. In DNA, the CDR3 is TGTGCCAGTAGAAATCCCCGGGCAGGGGGCACTGAAGCTTTCTTT.

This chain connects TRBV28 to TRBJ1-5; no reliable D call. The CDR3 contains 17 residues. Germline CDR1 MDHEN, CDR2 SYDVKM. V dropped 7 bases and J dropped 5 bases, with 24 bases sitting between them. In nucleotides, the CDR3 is TGTGCCAGCACTCCCGATGGAGGGTGGAATTTTGATCAGCCCCAGCATTTT. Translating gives CASTPDGGWNFDQPQHF.

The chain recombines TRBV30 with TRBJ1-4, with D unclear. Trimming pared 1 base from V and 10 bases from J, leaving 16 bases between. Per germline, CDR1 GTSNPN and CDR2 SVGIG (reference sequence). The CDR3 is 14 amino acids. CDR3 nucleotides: TGTGCCTGGAGTGCGGCGGCCGCAACTGGAAAACTGTTTTTT. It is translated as CAWSAAAATGKLFF.

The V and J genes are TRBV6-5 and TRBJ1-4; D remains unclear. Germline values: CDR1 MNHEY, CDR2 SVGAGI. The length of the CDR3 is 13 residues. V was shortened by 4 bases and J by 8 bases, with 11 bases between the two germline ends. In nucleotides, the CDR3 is TGTGCCAGCAGTTCCGGGGTAGGGGAAAAACTGTTTTTT. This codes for CASSSGVGEKLFF.

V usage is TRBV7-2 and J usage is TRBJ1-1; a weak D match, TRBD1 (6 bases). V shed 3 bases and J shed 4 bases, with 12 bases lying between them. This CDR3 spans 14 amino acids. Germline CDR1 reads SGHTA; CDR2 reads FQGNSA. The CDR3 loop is CASSLGQGSTEAFF. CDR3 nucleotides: TGTGCCAGCAGCTTGGGTCAGGGGAGCACTGAAGCTTTCTTT.

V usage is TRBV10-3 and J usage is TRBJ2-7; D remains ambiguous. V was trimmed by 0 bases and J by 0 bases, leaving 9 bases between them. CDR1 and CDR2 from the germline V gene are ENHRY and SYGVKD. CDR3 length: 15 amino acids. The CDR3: CAISESLASSYEQYF. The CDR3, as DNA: TGTGCCATCAGTGAGTCGCTTGCAAGCTCCTACGAGCAGTACTTC.

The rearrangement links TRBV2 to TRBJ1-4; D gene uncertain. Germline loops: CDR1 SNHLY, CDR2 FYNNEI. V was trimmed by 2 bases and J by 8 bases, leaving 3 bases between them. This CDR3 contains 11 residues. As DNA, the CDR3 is TGTGCCAGCAGTGAACAAGAAAAACTGTTTTTT. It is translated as CASSEQEKLFF. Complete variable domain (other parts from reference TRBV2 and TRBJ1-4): EPEVTQTPSHQVTQMGQEVILRCVPISNHLYFYWYRQILGQKVEFLVSFYNNEISEKSEIFDDQFSVERPDGSNFTLKIRSTKLEDSAMYFCASSEQEKLFFGSGTQLSVL.

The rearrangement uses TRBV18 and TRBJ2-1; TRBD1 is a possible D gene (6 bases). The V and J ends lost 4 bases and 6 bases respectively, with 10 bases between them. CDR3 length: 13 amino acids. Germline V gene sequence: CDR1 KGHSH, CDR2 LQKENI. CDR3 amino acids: CASSLGQFNEQFF. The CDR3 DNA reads TGTGCCAGCTCACTAGGACAGTTCAATGAGCAGTTCTTC.

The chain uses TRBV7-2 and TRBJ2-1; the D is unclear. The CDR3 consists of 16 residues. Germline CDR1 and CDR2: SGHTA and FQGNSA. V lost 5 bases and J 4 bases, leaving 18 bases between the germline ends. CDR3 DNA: TGTGCCAGCAGCCAACCAAAGCAGCTCGCTTACAATGAGCAGTTCTTC. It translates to CASSQPKQLAYNEQFF.